The 17 T cell receptor beta chains below all came from one sample that was sequenced in a study of spatial heterogeneity in lung cancer. Time point noted: sample taken at primary tumor resection. In each case, whole RNA from tumor, nontumor lung or frozen PBMC was sequenced unsorted. TCRdb independently ran MiXCR on the 5' RACE reads; one entry per CDR3 protein. The top ten clones hold 4% to 6.5% of a sample with roughly 23,000 distinct CDR3 sequences, 4% to 6% of them seen once. Specimen: PBMCs, collected at surgery. These receptors all come from a male donor with early-stage non-small cell lung cancer.

This clonotype came up many times. The V call is TRBV29-1, the J call TRBJ1-1; D call uncertain. V lost 7 bases, J lost 1 base, and 10 bases lay in between. CDR3 length: 12 amino acids. Germline-derived CDR1 and CDR2 are SQVTM and ANQGSEA. CDR3 sequence reads: CSAQDSNTEAFF. Here the CDR3 DNA reads TGCAGCGCTCAGGACTCGAACACTGAAGCTTTCTTT.

This clonotype was seen many times. Here the CDR3 DNA reads TGCGCCAGCAGCTTGGATCCAGGGAATAGCAATCAGCCCCAGCATTTT. Amino acids: CASSLDPGNSNQPQHF. The gene calls are TRBV5-1 and TRBJ1-5; TRBD1 is a possible D gene (5 bases). The CDR3 spans 16 residues. V lost 0 bases to trimming and J lost 0 bases, with 10 bases between them. CDR1 is SGHRS, CDR2 YFSETQ, per germline.

This clonotype was observed many times. V usage is TRBV4-1 and J usage is TRBJ2-5; TRBD2 matches at 7 bases. The CDR3 has 16 amino acids. V gave up 4 bases and J gave up 0 bases; unmatched junction bases: 8. Germline CDR1 is MGHRA and CDR2 is YSYEKL. CDR3 in DNA: TGCGCCAGCAGCCCAAGCGGGATGCGGGACCAAGAGACCCAGTACTTC. Amino acid sequence: CASSPSGMRDQETQYF.

This clonotype was counted at least ten times. The V and J genes are TRBV4-1 and TRBJ1-2, with a tentative D call TRBD1 (5 bases). With 0 bases removed from V and 8 bases from J, the gap between germline ends came to 13 bases. CDR3 length: 14 residues. Looked up from germline, CDR1 is MGHRA and CDR2 is YSYEKL. DNA for the CDR3: TGCGCCAGCAGCCAAGAACCGGGACGACGGGGCTACACCTTC. It encodes CASSQEPGRRGYTF.

The chain carries TRBV4-2 and TRBJ2-7; D may be TRBD1 (6 bases). V lost 2 bases, J lost 4 bases, and 15 bases lay in between. Germline V CDR1 and CDR2: LGHNA, YNFKEQ. The CDR3 is 15 residues long. CDR3 in amino acids: CASSQRGHQPYEQYF. In nucleotides, the CDR3 is TGTGCCAGCAGCCAAAGGGGACATCAACCTTACGAGCAGTACTTC.

This chain connects TRBV5-4 to TRBJ2-1, with 7 positions matching TRBD1. Trimming cost V 3 bases and J 5 bases; bases outside gene matches: 11. Looked up from germline, CDR1 is SGHNT and CDR2 is YYREEE (reference sequence). This CDR3 has 16 amino acids. The CDR3 loop reads CASSSATGTANNEQFF. CDR3 nucleotides: TGTGCCAGCAGCTCGGCCACCGGGACAGCTAACAATGAGCAGTTCTTC.

This clonotype was counted at least ten times. V and J are TRBV5-1 and TRBJ2-1; 13 bases match TRBD2. The CDR3 is made up of 16 amino acids. Germline V CDR1 and CDR2: SGHRS, YFSETQ. V dropped 7 bases and J dropped 5; count of bases not matched to a gene: 9. CDR3 nucleotide sequence: TGCGCCAGCTGGACTAGCGGGAGATTGGAGAACAATGAGCAGTTCTTC. As protein: CASWTSGRLENNEQFF.

As concerns this clonotype: A much larger clonotype is one base distant, so this may be a read error. The V call is TRBV7-6, the J call TRBJ1-6, with TRBD1 as a possible D gene (5 bases). The CDR3 sequence is 16 residues long. V lost 1 base, J lost 10 bases, and 17 bases lay in between. Germline V gene lookup returns CDR1 SGHVS and CDR2 FNYEAQ. CDR3 in amino acids: CASSLDRRAFRSPLHF. CDR3 in DNA: TGTGCCAGCAGCTTAGACAGGCGGGCCTTTCGGTCACCCCTCCACTTT.

This clonotype was recorded at least ten times. The chain uses TRBV27 and TRBJ2-3, with 14 nucleotides matching TRBD2. V gave up 5 bases and J gave up 1 base; unmatched junction bases: 2. Per the germline V gene, CDR1 is MNHEY and CDR2 is SMNVEV (reference sequence). The CDR3 is 16 residues long. CDR3: CASSPGLAGGTDTQYF. As DNA, the CDR3 is TGTGCCAGCAGTCCGGGACTAGCGGGAGGCACAGATACGCAGTATTTT.

There are many counts of this clonotype. The chain has TRBV11-2 and TRBJ2-7, with D tentatively TRBD1 (6 bases). CDR1 is SGHAT and CDR2 is FQNNGV in the germline V gene. V was cut by 2 bases and J by 5 bases, with 13 bases left in between. The CDR3 is 14 amino acids. CDR3 nucleotides: TGTGCCAGCAGCTTAACCCCCCAGGGGAACGAGCAGTACTTC. Amino acids: CASSLTPQGNEQYF.

In its sample, this clonotype ranks as medium-sized (0.01 to 0.1%). This chain connects TRBV28 to TRBJ1-1; the D gene is possibly TRBD1 (5 bases). The CDR3 totals 14 residues. The V gene's germline CDR1 is MDHEN and CDR2 SYDVKM. Trimming left V 7 bases short and J 3 bases short, with 15 bases between. The CDR3 DNA follows: TGTGCCAGCATCGAGCGGGGGAGGGACACTGAAGCTTTCTTT. This gives the protein CASIERGRDTEAFF.

Ten or more counts support this clonotype. The rearrangement uses TRBV12-3 or TRBV12-4 and TRBJ1-1; unclear D gene. This CDR3 spans 12 amino acids. The germline V and J ends were trimmed by 0 bases and 7 bases, with 6 bases remaining between them. The CDR3 sequence is CASSLARSEAFF. The CDR3 nucleotides are TGTGCCAGCAGTTTAGCCAGGAGTGAAGCTTTCTTT.

This clonotype was picked up many times. The chain employs TRBV5-1 and TRBJ2-7; TRBD1 matches 9 bases. The CDR3 has 15 amino acids. CDR1 SGHRS and CDR2 YFSETQ come from the germline V gene. J was trimmed by 5 bases and V by 1 base; bases with no gene match: 7. The CDR3 DNA sequence: TGCGCCAGCAGCTTGATCTTGGGACAGGGCAACGAGCAGTACTTC. Its translation: CASSLILGQGNEQYF.

This clonotype has ten or more counts. The genes are TRBV28 and TRBJ2-7; the D gene could be TRBD1 or TRBD2 (6 bases each). Trimming took off 3 bases at V and 2 bases at J, with 11 bases between the two ends. The CDR3 spans 14 residues. Germline V gene data show CDR1 as MDHEN and CDR2 as SYDVKM. DNA of the CDR3: TGTGCCAGCAGTTTGGGGGGCCAAACCTACGAGCAGTACTTC. Amino acid sequence: CASSLGGQTYEQYF.

This clonotype was detected many times. The J gene is TRBJ2-3, the V gene TRBV5-4; TRBD2 might be the D (5 bases). Per the germline V gene, CDR1 is SGHNT and CDR2 is YYREEE (reference sequence). V was pared by 3 bases and J by 4 bases, with 12 bases between. The CDR3 covers 14 residues. For the CDR3, the DNA is TGTGCCAGCAGCTCTCGGACTGGGCCAGATACGCAGTATTTT. The encoded protein is CASSSRTGPDTQYF.

This clonotype showed up many times. V is TRBV11-2 and J is TRBJ2-7, with D maybe TRBD2 (6 bases). The CDR3 has 16 amino acids. V lost 4 bases, J lost 0 bases, and 16 bases lay in between. Germline values: CDR1 SGHAT, CDR2 FQNNGV. In nucleotides, the CDR3 is TGTGCCAGCAGCTCCCTTAGCGGAAGAAGCTCCTACGAGCAGTACTTC. Its protein is CASSSLSGRSSYEQYF. The entire variable domain, with the rest obtained from reference TRBV11-2 and TRBJ2-7, is as follows: EAGVAQSPRYKIIEKRQSVAFWCNPISGHATLYWYQQILGQGPKLLIQFQNNGVVDDSQLPKDRFSAERLKGVDSTLKIQPAKLEDSAVYLCASSSLSGRSSYEQYFGPGTRLTVT.

In its sample, this clonotype was seen many times. This rearrangement joins TRBV20-1 to TRBJ2-7; D ambiguous. Trimming removed 3 bases from V and 1 base from J, with 7 bases in between. CDR1 is DFQATT, CDR2 SNEGSKA, per germline (reference sequence). The CDR3 extends over 12 amino acids. The CDR3 sequence: CSASSGSYEQYF. The CDR3 bases are TGCAGTGCTAGTTCAGGATCCTACGAGCAGTACTTC.